This passage covers 25 T cell receptor beta chains from one sample sequenced in a study of T cells in narcolepsy. The repertoire was sequenced with immunoSEQ multiplex PCR; TCRdb's copy has only in-frame clones and lacks some. The sample includes tens of thousands of clones, about 89% of them seen just once. Sequencing input: memory (CD45RA-) CD4+ T cells from blood. These receptors all stem from a human donor in good health.

This chain joins TRBV27 and TRBJ2-3; tentatively, D is TRBD1 or TRBD2 (6 bases each). V lost 8 bases and J lost 1, with 13 bases in between. The length of the CDR3 is 14 residues. The germline CDR1 and CDR2 sequences are MNHEY and SMNVEV (reference sequence). CDR3 in amino acids: CASGQRGGTDTQYF. CDR3 bases: TGTGCCAGCGGACAGAGGGGGGGCACAGATACGCAGTATTTT.

The chain couples TRBV5-1 to TRBJ2-1; the D gene is possibly TRBD1 (6 bases). The CDR3 has 14 amino acids. CDR1 SGHRS and CDR2 YFSETQ come from the germline V gene. The V and J ends lost 4 bases and 5 bases respectively, with 13 bases between them. The CDR3 coding sequence is TGCGCCAGCAGCGGGCAGGGGACCCACAATGAGCAGTTCTTC. This encodes CASSGQGTHNEQFF.

This clone occurred once. The V call is TRBV7-9, the J call TRBJ2-3, with D tentatively TRBD2 (5 bases). Trimming took off 2 bases at V and 2 bases at J, with 14 bases between the two ends. The CDR3 extends over 16 amino acids. Germline V gives CDR1 SEHNR, CDR2 FQNEAQ (reference sequence). The CDR3 protein is CASSLYRLLFTDTQYF. The CDR3 nucleotides are TGTGCCAGCAGCTTATATAGACTACTATTCACAGATACGCAGTATTTT.

The chain links TRBV7-9 to TRBJ1-4, with a tentative D call TRBD1 (5 bases). CDR1 is SEHNR and CDR2 is FQNEAQ in the germline V gene (reference sequence). The V gene lost 2 bases and the J gene lost 7 bases, with 23 bases spanning the gap. The CDR3 runs to 18 residues. The CDR3 is CASSLMVGLWQGSEKLFF. CDR3 nucleotides: TGTGCCAGCAGCTTAATGGTCGGTTTATGGCAGGGAAGTGAAAAACTGTTTTTT. Based on the CDR3 plus reference TRBV7-9 and TRBJ1-4, the full variable domain is DTGVSQNPRHKITKRGQNVTFRCDPISEHNRLYWYRQTLGQGPEFLTYFQNEAQLEKSRLLSDRFSAERPKGSFSTLEIQRTEQGDSAMYLCASSLMVGLWQGSEKLFFGSGTQLSVL.

The rearrangement joins TRBV25-1 to TRBJ2-2; D not resolved. V shed 8 bases and J shed 0 bases, with 10 bases lying between them. Germline assignment: CDR1 MGHDK and CDR2 SYGVNS. The CDR3 has 14 amino acids. CDR3: CASRTDANTGELFF. The CDR3 nucleotides read TGTGCCAGCCGGACGGACGCGAACACCGGGGAGCTGTTTTTT.

This clone was picked up one time. The chain links TRBV6-6 to TRBJ1-1; no reliable D call. Germline lookup yields CDR1 MNHNY and CDR2 SVGAGI (reference sequence). The V end was cut by 8 bases, the J end by 2 bases, with 15 bases between. The CDR3 has 14 residues. The CDR3 coding sequence is TGTGCCAGCTACTCGGGCTCCTTTAACACTGAAGCTTTCTTT. Its protein is CASYSGSFNTEAFF.

The gene calls are TRBV30 and TRBJ1-4, with a possible D match to TRBD1 (5 bases). Germline V gene lookup returns CDR1 GTSNPN and CDR2 SVGIG (reference sequence). Trimming stripped 3 bases from V and 8 bases from J, with 19 bases between. The CDR3 sequence is 15 residues long. The CDR3 DNA reads as TGTGCCTGGAGCTCTCAACGGGGGTTCGGGGAAAAACTGTTTTTT. Residues: CAWSSQRGFGEKLFF.

V and J are TRBV7-9 and TRBJ2-1, with D tentatively TRBD1 (5 bases). This CDR3 comprises 16 residues. The germline gives CDR1 SEHNR, CDR2 FQNEAQ (reference sequence). With 6 bases removed from V and 4 bases from J, the gap between germline ends came to 19 bases. CDR3 sequence reads: CASSPSAGQRYNEQFF. In nucleotides, the CDR3 is TGTGCCAGCAGTCCCTCTGCAGGGCAAAGGTACAATGAGCAGTTCTTC.

The CDR3 protein is CAWGQGDQPQHF. The DNA for the CDR3 is TGTGCCTGGGGACAGGGGGATCAGCCCCAGCATTTT. The chain combines TRBV30 with TRBJ1-5; 10 bases line up with TRBD1. Germline CDR1 and CDR2: GTSNPN and SVGIG (reference sequence). Losses at the gene ends were 5 bases for V and 5 bases for J; bases not matched to a gene: 0. The CDR3 runs 12 residues. The full variable domain, completed using reference TRBV30 and TRBJ1-5, is SQTIHQWPATLVQPVGSPLSLECTVEGTSNPNLYWYRQAAGRGLQLLFYSVGIGQISSEVPQNLSASRPQDRQFILSSKKLLLSDSGFYLCAWGQGDQPQHFGDGTRLSIL.

This sequence joins TRBV18 and TRBJ2-5, with 8 nucleotides matching TRBD2. With V trimmed by 2 bases and J by 1 base, 6 bases remained unmatched. CDR1 and CDR2 (germline): KGHSH, LQKENI. CDR3 size: 16 residues. Written as DNA, the CDR3 is TGTGCCAGCTCACCATCGAGCGGGGGTACCCAAGAGACCCAGTACTTC. Residues: CASSPSSGGTQETQYF. The variable domain in full, completed from reference TRBV18 and TRBJ2-5, reads NAGVMQNPRHLVRRRGQEARLRCSPMKGHSHVYWYRQLPEEGLKFMVYLQKENIIDESGMPKERFSAEFPKEGPSILRIQQVVRGDSAAYFCASSPSSGGTQETQYFGPGTRLLVL.

The gene calls are TRBV12-5 and TRBJ1-4, with 7 bases that match TRBD1. This CDR3 has 14 amino acids. Germline V gene lookup returns CDR1 LGHNT and CDR2 FRNRAP. V shed 5 bases, J shed 7 bases, and the junction held 7 bases outside the gene matches. The CDR3 region is CASGQGTVGEKLFF. The CDR3 nucleotides read TGTGCTAGTGGTCAGGGGACAGTGGGTGAAAAACTGTTTTTT.

The chain links TRBV27 to TRBJ1-5; D not certain. V was clipped by 5 bases and J by 2 bases, with 10 bases between them. Germline V gene lookup returns CDR1 MNHEY and CDR2 SMNVEV (reference sequence). The CDR3 totals 14 residues. The CDR3 nucleotides read TGTGCCAGCAGTCCCATTACTGGCAATCAGCCCCAGCATTTT. Translating it yields CASSPITGNQPQHF.

V and J are TRBV5-1 and TRBJ2-3; TRBD2 agrees at 14 bases. CDR3 length: 22 amino acids. Trimming removed 4 bases from V and 0 bases from J; junction bases left unmatched: 19. In germline, CDR1 is SGHRS, CDR2 YFSETQ. In DNA form, the CDR3 reads TGCGCCAGCAGCGGGGGCAGGGCCCGGACTAGCGGGGGGCCTATAAGCACAGATACGCAGTATTTT. It specifies CASSGGRARTSGGPISTDTQYF.

This clone has only a few counts. V gene TRBV19 combines with J gene TRBJ1-4; TRBD1 agrees at 8 bases. The CDR3 has 16 amino acids. The junction had 12 bases not matched to a gene; V was cut back by 5 bases and J by 7 bases. Germline values: CDR1 LNHDA, CDR2 SQIVND (reference sequence). CDR3 protein: CASSLNTGQGIEKLFF. The CDR3 DNA is TGTGCCAGTAGTCTAAACACTGGACAGGGAATTGAAAAACTGTTTTTT.

The chain combines TRBV5-5 with TRBJ1-2; weak D call: TRBD1 (5 bases). V was clipped by 4 bases and J by 4 bases, with 14 bases between them. Germline V gene sequence: CDR1 SGHKS, CDR2 YYEKEE (reference sequence). The length of the CDR3 is 14 residues. The CDR3 here is CASSPTADGYGYTF. The DNA of the CDR3 is TGTGCCAGCAGCCCGACAGCCGATGGCTATGGCTACACCTTC.

This sequence joins TRBV4-3 and TRBJ2-3, with 9 bases identical to TRBD2. CDR1 is LGHNA and CDR2 is YSLEER in the germline V gene. CDR3 length equals 17 residues. J gave up 5 bases and V 4 bases, and 13 bases lay outside the gene matches. CDR3 coding DNA: TGCGCCAGCAGCCCCCACCAGGGCGGGAGGGCCGTAGATACGCAGTATTTT. Protein product: CASSPHQGGRAVDTQYF.

This clone appeared a few times. J is TRBJ2-1 and V is TRBV11-2; the D call may be TRBD1 or TRBD2 (6 bases each). The CDR3 consists of 14 residues. The germline V gene has CDR1 SGHAT and CDR2 FQNNGV. The V gene lost 0 bases and the J gene lost 7 bases, with 10 bases spanning the gap. The CDR3 here is CASSLDRRGNEQFF. The CDR3 DNA is TGTGCCAGCAGCTTAGACCGGAGGGGGAATGAGCAGTTCTTC. Full variable domain (outside the CDR3, taken from reference TRBV11-2 and TRBJ2-1): EAGVAQSPRYKIIEKRQSVAFWCNPISGHATLYWYQQILGQGPKLLIQFQNNGVVDDSQLPKDRFSAERLKGVDSTLKIQPAKLEDSAVYLCASSLDRRGNEQFFGPGTRLTVL.

This chain uses TRBV28 with TRBJ2-2, with 10 bases that match TRBD1. Germline V gene lookup returns CDR1 MDHEN and CDR2 SYDVKM. This CDR3 has 14 residues. Trimming removed 10 bases from V and 4 bases from J; junction bases left unmatched: 6. CDR3 loop: CATSTGGFTGELFF. The CDR3 bases are TGTGCCACCTCGACAGGGGGCTTCACCGGGGAGCTGTTTTTT.

The chain has TRBV28 and TRBJ1-4, with D perhaps TRBD1 (5 bases). There are 14 residues in the CDR3. Germline values: CDR1 MDHEN, CDR2 SYDVKM. The germline V and J ends were trimmed by 3 bases and 5 bases, with 10 bases remaining between them. CDR3 sequence reads: CASSFPGQNEKLFF. The CDR3 region has the DNA TGTGCCAGCAGTTTCCCGGGGCAGAATGAAAAACTGTTTTTT. The variable domain in full, with the rest retrieved from reference TRBV28 and TRBJ1-4, is DVKVTQSSRYLVKRTGEKVFLECVQDMDHENMFWYRQDPGLGLRLIYFSYDVKMKEKGDIPEGYSVSREKKERFSLILESASTNQTSMYLCASSFPGQNEKLFFGSGTQLSVL.

The V gene is TRBV28, the J gene TRBJ1-1; D possibly corresponds to TRBD1 (5 bases). Germline V CDR1 and CDR2: MDHEN, SYDVKM. The CDR3 runs 15 residues. The germline V and J ends were trimmed by 2 bases and 4 bases, with 14 bases remaining between them. CDR3: CASSLPGIGSTEAFF. DNA of the CDR3: TGTGCCAGCAGTTTACCAGGGATTGGAAGCACTGAAGCTTTCTTT.

The chain combines TRBV7-8 with TRBJ1-2; D is unresolved. This CDR3 spans 13 amino acids. With 5 bases removed from V and 6 bases from J, the gap between germline ends came to 13 bases. Germline CDR1 and CDR2: SGHVS and FQNEAQ. CDR3 amino acids: CASSPGRNHGYTF. CDR3 nucleotide sequence: TGTGCCAGCAGCCCCGGACGGAATCATGGCTACACCTTC.

This clone is a singleton in its sample. The chain recombines TRBV7-9 with TRBJ2-4; a weak D match, TRBD2 (7 bases). This CDR3 spans 18 amino acids. In germline, CDR1 is SEHNR, CDR2 FQNEAQ (reference sequence). V was clipped by 5 bases and J by 3 bases, with 23 bases between them. This CDR3 is CASSPGRTGGEGKNIQYF. For the CDR3, the DNA is TGTGCCAGCAGCCCAGGCCGGACGGGGGGCGAGGGCAAAAACATTCAGTACTTC.

The chain recombines TRBV6-6 with TRBJ1-2; no firm D call. Germline-derived CDR1 and CDR2 are MNHNY and SVGAGI (reference sequence). The CDR3 spans 12 residues. Trimming took 6 bases from V and 5 from J, leaving 10 bases between them. CDR3 bases: TGTGCCAGCAGGACCACAGAGTATGGCTACACCTTC. Its protein is CASRTTEYGYTF.

The chain carries TRBV7-9 and TRBJ1-2, with a possible D match to TRBD1 (5 bases). Trimming removed 3 bases at V and 5 bases at J, with 16 bases between. Germline assignment: CDR1 SEHNR and CDR2 FQNEAQ (reference sequence). This CDR3 contains 15 residues. This CDR3 is CASSFRDGIWYGYTF. In DNA form, the CDR3 reads TGTGCCAGCAGCTTCCGGGACGGCATATGGTATGGCTACACCTTC.

The chain joins TRBV29-1 to TRBJ1-2, with 8 bases identical to TRBD1. Germline-derived CDR1 and CDR2 are SQVTM and ANQGSEA. The V and J ends lost 4 bases and 4 bases, in that order; junction bases with no gene match: 8. The CDR3 loop spans 14 amino acids. The CDR3 DNA follows: TGCAGCGTTGGGGACAGGTGGGGTATCTATGGCTACACCTTC. Translating it yields CSVGDRWGIYGYTF.